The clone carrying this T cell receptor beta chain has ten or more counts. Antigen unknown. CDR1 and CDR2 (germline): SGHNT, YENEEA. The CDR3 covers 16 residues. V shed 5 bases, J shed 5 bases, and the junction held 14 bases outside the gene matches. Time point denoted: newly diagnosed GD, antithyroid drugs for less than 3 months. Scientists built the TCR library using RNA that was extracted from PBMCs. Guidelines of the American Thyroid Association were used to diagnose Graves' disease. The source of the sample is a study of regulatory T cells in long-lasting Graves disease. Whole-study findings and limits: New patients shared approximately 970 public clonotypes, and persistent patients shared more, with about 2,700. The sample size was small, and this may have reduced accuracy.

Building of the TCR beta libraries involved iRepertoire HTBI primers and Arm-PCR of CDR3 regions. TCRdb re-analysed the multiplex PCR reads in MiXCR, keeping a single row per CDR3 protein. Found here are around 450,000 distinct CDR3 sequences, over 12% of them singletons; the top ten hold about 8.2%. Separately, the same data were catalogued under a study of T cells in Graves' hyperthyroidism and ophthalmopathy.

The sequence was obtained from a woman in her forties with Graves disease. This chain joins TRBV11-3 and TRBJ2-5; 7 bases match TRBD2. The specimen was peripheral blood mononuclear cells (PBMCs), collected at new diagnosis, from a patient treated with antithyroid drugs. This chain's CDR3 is CASSRRVGGSGETQYF. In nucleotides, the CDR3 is TGTGCCAGCAGCCGAAGGGTGGGCGGGAGTGGCGAGACCCAGTACTTC.